This entry is about one T cell receptor beta chain. This specimen belongs to a study of CD8 T cells in Susac syndrome. Random-hexamer reverse transcription was applied to roughly 0.5 to 1 ug RNA. An immunoSEQ multiplex PCR generated amplified TCR beta CDR3 products spanning 54 Vbeta and 13 Jbeta. TCRdb processed the immunoSEQ multiplex PCR reads anew with MiXCR; each CDR3 protein has one entry. The repertoire holds 150,000 to 200,000 distinct CDR3 sequences, with 85% to 95% as singletons. Between the trimmed V and J ends, which lost 7 bases and 1 base, there was a span of 10 bases. The CDR3 loop spans 14 amino acids. Germline CDR1 and CDR2: LNHDA and SQIVND (reference sequence).

Sequenced sample: CD4+ T cells from PBMCs. The source is a human donor with multiple sclerosis. The chain combines TRBV19 with TRBJ2-2; D is possibly TRBD1 (6 bases). DNA of the CDR3: TGTGCCAGTAATCCGGGACAGAACACCGGGGAGCTGTTTTTT. Translation gives CASNPGQNTGELFF.